The 22 T cell receptor beta chains below all came from one sample that was sequenced in a study of OX40 agonist ivuxolimab in advanced cancers. Generated by immunoSEQ multiplex PCR, the TCRdb table keeps only in-frame clones and is missing some. Of around 64,000 clones in the sample, almost 85% were seen once. The specimen was CD4+ or CD8+ T cells sorted from blood, collected in a trial of the OX40 agonist ivuxolimab. The receptors come from an adult with an advanced solid tumor such as melanoma, head and neck, liver or kidney cancer.

The CDR3 coding sequence is TGTGCCAGCAGCCAGGGGGCCTACGGTTTCACTGAAGCTTTCTTT. As protein: CASSQGAYGFTEAFF. The chain is built from TRBV7-2 and TRBJ1-1; 8 positions match TRBD1. V lost 5 bases to trimming and J lost 4 bases; unmatched junction nucleotides: 9. CDR3 length: 15 residues. CDR1 SGHTA and CDR2 FQGNSA come from the germline V gene.

This chain joins TRBV7-2 and TRBJ1-2; 7 nucleotides align to TRBD1. The V segment lost 5 bases and the J segment 7 bases; nucleotides outside the gene matches: 16. The length of the CDR3 is 16 residues. CDR1 SGHTA and CDR2 FQGNSA come from the germline V gene. The CDR3 DNA is TGTGCCAGCAGCCTGCTTGTACCCTCAGGGGGTAGTGGCTACACCTTC. Its translation: CASSLLVPSGGSGYTF.

The CDR3 sequence is CATSRDRAGGRYEQYF. CDR3 in DNA: TGTGCCACCAGCAGAGATAGAGCGGGCGGCCGCTACGAGCAGTACTTC. J is TRBJ2-7 and V is TRBV15; a weak D match, TRBD2 (6 bases). V lost 0 bases to trimming and J lost 3 bases, with 15 bases between them. Germline assignment: CDR1 LNHNV and CDR2 YYDKDF (reference sequence). This CDR3 is built from 16 residues. The entire variable domain, with the rest obtained from reference TRBV15 and TRBJ2-7, is as follows: DAMVIQNPRYQVTQFGKPVTLSCSQTLNHNVMYWYQQKSSQAPKLLFHYYDKDFNNEADTPDNFQSRRPNTSFCFLDIRSPGLGDTAMYLCATSRDRAGGRYEQYFGPGTRLTVT.

The chain links TRBV10-3 to TRBJ2-2; 11 bases are a match to TRBD1. Germline values: CDR1 ENHRY, CDR2 SYGVKD. With V trimmed by 5 bases and J by 6 bases, 2 bases remained unmatched. The CDR3 length is 14 residues. The CDR3 protein is CAISRDRGAGELFF. As DNA, the CDR3 is TGTGCCATCAGTCGGGACAGGGGGGCCGGGGAGCTGTTTTTT.

The chain couples TRBV9 to TRBJ1-3; D ambiguous. Germline loops: CDR1 SGDLS, CDR2 YYNGEE. The CDR3 is 13 residues long. V was shortened by 5 bases and J by 1 base, with 7 bases between the two germline ends. CDR3 nucleotides: TGTGCCAGCAGAGCAACATCTGGAAACACCATATATTTT. It encodes CASRATSGNTIYF.

The chain carries TRBV18 and TRBJ2-3, with D maybe TRBD2 (5 bases). CDR3 length: 14 amino acids. Between the trimmed V and J ends, which lost 0 bases and 5 bases, there was a span of 9 bases. CDR1 and CDR2 from the germline V gene are KGHSH and LQKENI. The CDR3 sequence: CASSPPGGRDTQYF. CDR3 coding DNA: TGTGCCAGCTCACCACCGGGTGGGAGAGATACGCAGTATTTT.

The chain is built from TRBV11-3 and TRBJ1-2; D ambiguous. Germline V gives CDR1 SGHNT, CDR2 YENEEA. V was cut by 5 bases and J by 0 bases, with 10 bases left in between. This CDR3 is 14 amino acids long. The CDR3 nucleotides are TGTGCCAGCAGCCCAAGAAGTGCTAACTATGGCTACACCTTC. This codes for CASSPRSANYGYTF.

V is TRBV9 and J is TRBJ2-7; the match to TRBD2 covers 7 bases. Germline loops: CDR1 SGDLS, CDR2 YYNGEE. The junction had 8 bases not matched to a gene; V was cut back by 2 bases and J by 9 bases. The CDR3 extends over 13 amino acids. DNA of the CDR3: TGTGCCAGCAGCGTGGCGGGGGACCCAGCGCAGTACTTC. Translation gives CASSVAGDPAQYF.

This clone was recorded only once. This rearrangement joins TRBV4-3 to TRBJ2-3, with 10 bases matching TRBD2. J gave up 6 bases and V 4 bases, and 10 bases lay outside the gene matches. CDR3 length: 16 amino acids. Germline assignment: CDR1 LGHNA and CDR2 YSLEER. The CDR3 bases are TGCGCCAGCAGCCCCGGGGCTAGCGGGAGTCCCGATACGCAGTATTTT. It codes for CASSPGASGSPDTQYF.

This clone showed up just a few times. The V and J genes are TRBV27 and TRBJ2-7; 9 bases match TRBD1. This CDR3 has 15 amino acids. CDR1 and CDR2 from the germline V gene are MNHEY and SMNVEV (reference sequence). With 4 bases clipped from V and 0 bases from J, the junction kept 4 bases outside the gene matches. The CDR3 reads CASSSTGGPSYEQYF. CDR3 DNA sequence: TGTGCCAGCAGTTCAACAGGGGGCCCCTCCTACGAGCAGTACTTC.

This chain joins TRBV9 and TRBJ1-3; D remains ambiguous. The CDR3 covers 17 residues. From germline, CDR1 is SGDLS and CDR2 YYNGEE. Between the trimmed V and J ends, which lost 3 bases and 1 base, there was a span of 17 bases. CDR3 region: CASSEYSLRASGNTIYF. The DNA for the CDR3 is TGTGCCAGCAGCGAGTATTCCCTGAGGGCTTCTGGAAACACCATATATTTT. Variable domain in full (rest from reference TRBV9 and TRBJ1-3): DSGVTQTPKHLITATGQRVTLRCSPRSGDLSVYWYQQSLDQGLQFLIQYYNGEERAKGNILERFSAQQFPDLHSELNLSSLELGDSALYFCASSEYSLRASGNTIYFGEGSWLTVV.

The chain couples TRBV7-6 to TRBJ2-2; TRBD2 is a possible D gene (5 bases). The germline V gene has CDR1 SGHVS and CDR2 FNYEAQ. The CDR3 runs 16 residues. Trimming took off 5 bases at V and 4 bases at J, with 17 bases between the two ends. DNA of the CDR3: TGTGCCAGCAGCACCCGCGGGTCAGCAAGCACCGGGGAGCTGTTTTTT. Translation gives CASSTRGSASTGELFF.

V and J are TRBV7-2 and TRBJ2-5, with 8 bases matching TRBD1. Germline V gene lookup returns CDR1 SGHTA and CDR2 FQGNSA. CDR3 size: 14 residues. V was pared by 3 bases and J by 3 bases, with 3 bases of the junction left unmatched. The CDR3 reads CASSFGQGKETQYF. The DNA for the CDR3 is TGTGCCAGCAGCTTTGGACAGGGCAAAGAGACCCAGTACTTC.

The V gene is TRBV12-2, the J gene TRBJ2-1; TRBD2 is the table's D call and was not checked against the DNA. TRBV12-2 is deemed a pseudogene. The CDR3 runs 17 residues. CDR3 protein: CASRSCWTSGRANEQFF. Written as DNA, the CDR3 is TGTGCAAGTCGCTCCTGCTGGACTAGCGGGAGGGCCAATGAGCAGTTCTTC.

The chain uses TRBV5-4 and TRBJ2-5; either TRBD1 or TRBD2 may fit D (8 bases each). CDR3 length: 16 residues. Trimming left V 4 bases short and J 5 bases short, with 21 bases between. In germline, CDR1 is SGHNT, CDR2 YYREEE (reference sequence). Here the CDR3 reads CASSAGGIRTGETQYF. The CDR3 nucleotides read TGTGCCAGCAGCGCGGGGGGTATCAGGACAGGGGAGACCCAGTACTTC.

The J gene is TRBJ1-1, the V gene TRBV5-4; tentative D call: TRBD1 (6 bases). CDR1 SGHNT and CDR2 YYREEE come from the germline V gene (reference sequence). The V end was cut by 2 bases, the J end by 1 base, with 12 bases between. The CDR3 runs to 15 residues. The DNA for the CDR3 is TGTGCCAGCAGCTTTAGGCCAGGGGAGAACACTGAAGCTTTCTTT. This codes for CASSFRPGENTEAFF.

The chain carries TRBV11-2 and TRBJ1-5, with 8 bases identical to TRBD1. CDR3 size: 14 residues. Trimming cost V 6 bases and J 2 bases; bases outside gene matches: 3. The germline V gene has CDR1 SGHAT and CDR2 FQNNGV. The CDR3 loop reads CASRGTGGNQPQHF. The CDR3 nucleotides are TGTGCCAGCAGGGGGACAGGCGGCAATCAGCCCCAGCATTTT.

V is TRBV27 and J is TRBJ1-2; D not resolved. V lost 4 bases to trimming and J lost 8 bases, with 20 bases between them. The germline V gene has CDR1 MNHEY and CDR2 SMNVEV (reference sequence). The CDR3 contains 15 residues. CDR3 region: CASSSRPVALGGYTF. CDR3 DNA: TGTGCCAGCAGTTCCCGCCCGGTCGCTCTGGGAGGCTACACCTTC.

This chain connects TRBV5-4 to TRBJ1-4, with D possibly being TRBD1 (6 bases). CDR1 is SGHNT and CDR2 is YYREEE in the germline V gene (reference sequence). The CDR3 is 15 residues long. The ends were cut back, 5 bases at V and 0 bases at J, with 11 bases in the middle. CDR3 DNA: TGTGCCAGCAGACGGGACACCGCAACTAATGAAAAACTGTTTTTT. Amino acid sequence: CASRRDTATNEKLFF.

The CDR3 nucleotides are TGTGCCAGCAGCAAGACAGGGGGAGAGACCCAGTACTTC. Translating it yields CASSKTGGETQYF. The chain has TRBV7-9 and TRBJ2-5, with 9 bases aligning to TRBD1. CDR1 and CDR2 (germline): SEHNR, FQNEAQ (reference sequence). The CDR3 consists of 13 residues. The J segment lost 4 bases and the V segment lost 5 bases, leaving 2 bases of the junction unmatched.

J is TRBJ2-3 and V is TRBV4-2; D not resolved. V was clipped by 0 bases and J by 0 bases, with 7 bases between them. The length of the CDR3 is 15 residues. Per the germline V gene, CDR1 is LGHNA and CDR2 is YNFKEQ. CDR3 DNA sequence: TGTGCCAGCAGCCAAGATCAAGTCAGCACAGATACGCAGTATTTT. Amino acid sequence: CASSQDQVSTDTQYF.

J is TRBJ2-7 and V is TRBV6-6, with D maybe TRBD1 (5 bases). This CDR3 is built from 15 residues. V was trimmed by 5 bases and J by 3 bases, leaving 17 bases between them. CDR1 and CDR2 (germline): MNHNY, SVGAGI (reference sequence). The CDR3 bases are TGTGCCAGCAGTCCCCAGGGCGGCAGTCACTACGAGCAGTACTTC. Its translation: CASSPQGGSHYEQYF.